Here is one TCR beta chain with its context. This sample was included in a study of blood T cell repertoires in COVID-19. Turning to the study itself: The origin of the acute and convalescent COVID-19 samples was the United States, Italy and Spain. Nucleic acid was either cDNA or gDNA, and it came from T cells, B-cell-depleted T cells, or PBMCs.

Authors' data handling: Amplification of reference gene primers provided the estimated nucleated cell counts. Repertoires were generated with immunoSEQ multiplex PCR, while TCRdb's copy carries only in-frame clones and drops some. The DNA was the basis for D and trimming; V, J and clone size are from that table. The top ten hold roughly 1% of the sample, which has some 520,000 clones, 80% to 90% seen once. The CDR3 totals 15 residues. In germline, CDR1 is MNHEY, CDR2 SVGAGI. The V end was cut by 8 bases, the J end by 4 bases, with 20 bases between. The V gene is TRBV6-5, the J gene TRBJ1-2; D is perhaps TRBD1 (5 bases). The origin of this receptor is a man aged 18-30 years with COVID-19, enrolled during active disease. The material sequenced was peripheral blood. CDR3 loop: CASGTFMTGGYGYTF. The CDR3 bases are TGTGCCAGCGGGACTTTCATGACCGGGGGCTATGGCTACACCTTC.